A single sample gave rise to the 2 T cell receptor beta chains below, sequenced in a study of cytomegalovirus exposure and HLA in healthy donors. Repertoires were generated with immunoSEQ multiplex PCR, while TCRdb's copy carries only in-frame clones and drops some. This table holds 100,000 or so clones, approximately 94% found once. Sequenced: PBMCs. These receptor sequences come from a woman younger than 30 in good health and CMV-seronegative.

The V gene is TRBV9, the J gene TRBJ2-3, with D uncertain. Deletions cut 4 bases from V and 0 bases from J, with 15 bases between. The CDR3 is made up of 16 amino acids. CDR1 and CDR2 (germline): SGDLS, YYNGEE. The CDR3 loop is CASSPLRSASTDTQYF. The CDR3, as DNA: TGTGCCAGCAGCCCCCTCCGGAGCGCTAGCACAGATACGCAGTATTTT.

The chain is built from TRBV6-5 and TRBJ1-1; D gene unclear. There are 14 residues in the CDR3. Germline V gene sequence: CDR1 MNHEY, CDR2 SVGAGI. V was pared by 5 bases and J by 0 bases, with 10 bases between. The CDR3 nucleotides are TGTGCCAGCAGTCTCAGGCTGATGAACACTGAAGCTTTCTTT. It codes for CASSLRLMNTEAFF.